This TCR beta chain was sequenced for a study of T cell repertoires in cytomegalovirus infection. About the study: HLA-B-restricted CMV epitopes that are well studied, plus recently identified HLA-C-restricted ones, were used by the study. Indications came from public TCR beta signatures; they pointed to CMV infection and to a matching HLA type.

Findings and caveats of the study: It was HLA-C-restricted CMV-specific TCR beta clonotypes that dominated the response ex vivo.

This clonotype appeared a few times. Its matching antigen is unknown. CDR1 is SGHTS and CDR2 is YDEGEE in the germline V gene. V was clipped by 1 base and J by 7 bases; unmatched bases: 7. There are 15 residues in the CDR3. TCRdb called the reads again in MiXCR, with one record for every CDR3 protein. Of about a million distinct CDR3 sequences listed, approximately 31% are singletons. The chain joins TRBV5-8 to TRBJ2-1, with 8 nucleotides matching TRBD2. This sequence originates from a human donor in good health (CMV status not recorded). Some clones in this sample may be carry-over from other donors' samples. The starting material was cultured CD8+ T cells from PBMCs, obtained from culture after CMV antigen stimulation. DNA of the CDR3: TGTGCCAGCAGCTTGCGGGGGGGGCTTCTAAATGAGCAGTTCTTC. It translates to CASSLRGGLLNEQFF.